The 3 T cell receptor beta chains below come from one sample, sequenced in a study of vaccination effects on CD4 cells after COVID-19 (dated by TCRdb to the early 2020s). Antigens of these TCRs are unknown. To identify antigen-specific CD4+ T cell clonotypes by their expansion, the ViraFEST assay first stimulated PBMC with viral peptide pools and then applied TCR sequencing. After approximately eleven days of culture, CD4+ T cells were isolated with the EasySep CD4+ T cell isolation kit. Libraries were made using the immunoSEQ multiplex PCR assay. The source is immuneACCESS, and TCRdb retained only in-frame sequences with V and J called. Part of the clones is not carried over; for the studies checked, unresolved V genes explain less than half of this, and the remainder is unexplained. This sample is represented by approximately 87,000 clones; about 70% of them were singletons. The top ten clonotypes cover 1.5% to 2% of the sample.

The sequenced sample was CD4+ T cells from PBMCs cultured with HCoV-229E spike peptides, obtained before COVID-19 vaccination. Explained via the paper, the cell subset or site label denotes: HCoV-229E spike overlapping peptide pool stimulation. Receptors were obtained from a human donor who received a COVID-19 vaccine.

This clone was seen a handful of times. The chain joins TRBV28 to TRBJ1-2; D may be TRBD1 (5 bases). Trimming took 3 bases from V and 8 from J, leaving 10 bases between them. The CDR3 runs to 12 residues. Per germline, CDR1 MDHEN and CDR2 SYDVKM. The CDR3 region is CASSLGQGGYTF. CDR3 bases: TGTGCCAGCAGTTTGGGGCAGGGCGGCTACACCTTC.

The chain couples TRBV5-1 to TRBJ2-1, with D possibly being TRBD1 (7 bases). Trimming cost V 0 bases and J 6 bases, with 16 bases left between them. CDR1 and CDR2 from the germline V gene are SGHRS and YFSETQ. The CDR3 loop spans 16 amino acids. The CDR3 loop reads CASSLGDREVGNEQFF. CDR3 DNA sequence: TGCGCCAGCAGCTTGGGAGACAGGGAGGTGGGCAATGAGCAGTTCTTC. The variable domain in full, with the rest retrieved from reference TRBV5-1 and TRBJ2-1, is KAGVTQTPRYLIKTRGQQVTLSCSPISGHRSVSWYQQTPGQGLQFLFEYFSETQRNKGNFPGRFSGRQFSNSRSEMNVSTLELGDSALYLCASSLGDREVGNEQFFGPGTRLTVL.

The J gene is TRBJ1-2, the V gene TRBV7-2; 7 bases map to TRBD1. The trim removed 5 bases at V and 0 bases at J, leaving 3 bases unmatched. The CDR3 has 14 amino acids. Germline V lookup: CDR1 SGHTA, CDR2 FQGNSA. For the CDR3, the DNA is TGTGCCAGCAGCCCGGGACAGTCTAACTATGGCTACACCTTC. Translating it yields CASSPGQSNYGYTF.